This TCR beta chain was sequenced in a study of CD8 T cells in Susac syndrome. The multiple sclerosis control group comprised treatment-naive patients with stable or active relapsing-remitting disease. Negative isolation yielded CD4+ and CD8+ T cells, and FACS enriched TEMRA cells. CDR1 DFQATT and CDR2 SNEGSKA come from the germline V gene (reference sequence). This CDR3 is 12 amino acids long. V was clipped by 3 bases and J by 4 bases, with 9 bases between them. An amount of RNA that ranged from roughly 0.45 to 1 ug was reverse transcribed with random hexamers. The method of amplification for TCR beta CDR3 was immunoSEQ multiplex PCR, covering 54 Vbeta and 13 Jbeta. MiXCR, run by TCRdb on the immunoSEQ multiplex PCR reads, gives a single entry per CDR3 protein. Among roughly 200,000 distinct CDR3 sequences listed, 90% to 97% were seen once.

The sample taken for sequencing was CD4+ T cells from PBMCs. This sequence was found in a human donor with multiple sclerosis. This chain connects TRBV20-1 to TRBJ1-2; D is ambiguous. CDR3 DNA: TGCAGTGCTAGCGAGAGACTCTATGGCTACACCTTC. Residues: CSASERLYGYTF.